This is a list of T cell receptor beta chains from one sample in a study of blood T cells in healthy people across ages. MiXCR, run by TCRdb on the 5' RACE reads, gives a single entry per CDR3 protein. Altogether some 290,000 distinct CDR3 sequences are present, roughly a quarter being singletons, with the ten largest covering over 25%. The sequencing sample was made of blood. The receptors were gathered from a woman aged 70 to 79 in good health. Both conserved end residues are part of each CDR3. Each record gives: V gene, J gene, D gene, clone size, CDR3 protein, CDR3 DNA. A D gene is named only where the DNA matches it firmly. The size of a clone is reported for some rows only, either as once, few or many, or as a class for expanded clones.

V gene: TRBV14; J gene: TRBJ1-1; D gene: NA; clone size: NA; CDR3 protein: CASSPGLGREAFF; CDR3 DNA: TGTGCCAGCAGCCCGGGCCTCGGCAGGGAAGCTTTCTTT
V gene: TRBV4-2; J gene: TRBJ2-7; D gene: TRBD2; clone size: NA; CDR3 protein: CASSQAGGATYEQYF; CDR3 DNA: TGTGCCAGCAGCCAAGCGGGGGGAGCGACCTACGAGCAGTACTTC
V gene: TRBV2; J gene: TRBJ2-7; D gene: TRBD2; clone size: many; CDR3 protein: CASTQITAPSGSYEQYF; CDR3 DNA: TGTGCCAGCACGCAGATCACGGCCCCTAGCGGCTCCTACGAGCAGTACTTC
V gene: TRBV14; J gene: TRBJ1-2; D gene: NA; clone size: NA; CDR3 protein: CASSQALEGPRGYTF; CDR3 DNA: TGTGCCAGCAGCCAAGCTTTGGAGGGTCCGAGGGGCTACACCTTC
V gene: TRBV7-2; J gene: TRBJ2-7; D gene: NA; clone size: few; CDR3 protein: CASSSAHSTYEQYF; CDR3 DNA: TGTGCCAGCAGTTCCGCTCATTCCACCTACGAGCAGTACTTC
V gene: TRBV5-1; J gene: TRBJ2-2; D gene: TRBD2; clone size: NA; CDR3 protein: CASSMTSGSFETGELFF; CDR3 DNA: TGCGCCAGCAGCATGACTAGCGGGAGCTTCGAAACCGGGGAGCTGTTTTTT
V gene: TRBV29-1; J gene: TRBJ2-1; D gene: NA; clone size: many; CDR3 protein: CSVGVGGQSYNEQFF; CDR3 DNA: TGCAGCGTGGGGGTTGGGGGGCAATCCTACAATGAGCAGTTCTTC
V gene: TRBV29-1; J gene: TRBJ2-7; D gene: NA; clone size: few; CDR3 protein: CSVKGAGSYEQYF; CDR3 DNA: TGCAGCGTTAAGGGGGCGGGATCCTACGAGCAGTACTTC
V gene: TRBV2; J gene: TRBJ1-6; D gene: NA; clone size: NA; CDR3 protein: CASSGGRPSSYNSPLHF; CDR3 DNA: TGTGCCAGCAGCGGGGGACGACCGAGCTCCTATAATTCACCCCTCCACTTT
V gene: TRBV5-1; J gene: TRBJ2-5; D gene: TRBD2; clone size: once; CDR3 protein: CASSLLSSGYETQYF; CDR3 DNA: TGCGCCAGCAGCTTGTTGTCTAGCGGGTACGAGACCCAGTACTTC
V gene: TRBV29-1; J gene: TRBJ2-7; D gene: TRBD2; clone size: NA; CDR3 protein: CSYGRVAGGYEQYF; CDR3 DNA: TGCAGCTACGGAAGGGTAGCGGGAGGCTACGAGCAGTACTTC
V gene: TRBV14; J gene: TRBJ1-1; D gene: TRBD1; clone size: many; CDR3 protein: CASSLRTGRTEAFF; CDR3 DNA: TGTGCCAGCAGCCTTCGGACAGGGCGCACTGAAGCTTTCTTT
V gene: TRBV2; J gene: TRBJ2-7; D gene: NA; clone size: NA; CDR3 protein: CAKRTTSSYEQYF; CDR3 DNA: TGTGCCAAAAGGACTACCTCGTCCTACGAGCAGTACTTC
V gene: TRBV10-2; J gene: TRBJ1-4; D gene: TRBD1; clone size: NA; CDR3 protein: CASWDREKLFF; CDR3 DNA: TGCGCCAGCTGGGACAGGGAAAAACTGTTTTTT
V gene: TRBV5-1; J gene: TRBJ2-7; D gene: NA; clone size: few; CDR3 protein: CASSLVVVGGEQYF; CDR3 DNA: TGCGCCAGCAGCTTGGTGGTGGTGGGGGGCGAGCAGTACTTC
V gene: TRBV7-8; J gene: TRBJ2-3; D gene: TRBD2; clone size: few; CDR3 protein: CASSLGLLAGGADTQYF; CDR3 DNA: TGTGCCAGCAGCTTAGGTCTACTAGCGGGAGGGGCAGATACGCAGTATTTT
V gene: TRBV6-6; J gene: TRBJ1-5; D gene: NA; clone size: few; CDR3 protein: CASSPRDAAQPQHF; CDR3 DNA: TGTGCCAGCAGTCCCCGGGACGCAGCTCAGCCCCAGCATTTT
V gene: TRBV2; J gene: TRBJ2-5; D gene: NA; clone size: NA; CDR3 protein: CASSGQLKETQYF; CDR3 DNA: TGTGCCAGCAGCGGACAGCTAAAAGAGACCCAGTACTTC
V gene: TRBV2; J gene: TRBJ1-5; D gene: TRBD1; clone size: NA; CDR3 protein: CASRGTGGDNQPQHF; CDR3 DNA: TGTGCCAGCAGAGGGACAGGGGGAGATAATCAGCCCCAGCATTTT
V gene: TRBV10-3; J gene: TRBJ1-5; D gene: NA; clone size: few; CDR3 protein: CAISVGGNQPQHF; CDR3 DNA: TGTGCCATCAGTGTAGGGGGCAATCAGCCCCAGCATTTT
V gene: TRBV7-6; J gene: TRBJ2-2; D gene: NA; clone size: NA; CDR3 protein: CASSLEVDLTGELFF; CDR3 DNA: TGTGCCAGCAGCTTAGAGGTGGACTTAACCGGGGAGCTGTTTTTT
V gene: TRBV25-1; J gene: TRBJ1-6; D gene: NA; clone size: few; CDR3 protein: CASSEGYGSPLHF; CDR3 DNA: TGTGCCAGCAGTGAAGGGTATGGTTCACCCCTCCACTTT
V gene: TRBV6-5; J gene: TRBJ1-4; D gene: TRBD1; clone size: few; CDR3 protein: CASSPRDRDEKLFF; CDR3 DNA: TGTGCCAGCAGTCCCCGGGACAGGGATGAAAAACTGTTTTTT
V gene: TRBV7-2; J gene: TRBJ2-3; D gene: NA; clone size: NA; CDR3 protein: CASELVGTDTQYF; CDR3 DNA: TGTGCCAGCGAGTTAGTGGGCACAGATACGCAGTATTTT
V gene: TRBV25-1; J gene: TRBJ2-5; D gene: NA; clone size: few; CDR3 protein: CASSEFGSSGETQYF; CDR3 DNA: TGTGCCAGCAGTGAATTTGGCAGCTCCGGGGAGACCCAGTACTTC
V gene: TRBV5-1; J gene: TRBJ2-7; D gene: TRBD1; clone size: few; CDR3 protein: CASSLTGDNVFF; CDR3 DNA: TGCGCCAGCAGCTTAACAGGGGATAATGTGTTCTTC